This T cell receptor (beta chain) was captured in a study of T cell changes during pregnancy in multiple sclerosis. Assay: immunoSEQ multiplex PCR; the TCRdb copy retains only in-frame clones and omits some. The sample consists of fewer than 80,000 clones, roughly 90% of them appearing once. V was clipped by 5 bases and J by 4 bases; unmatched bases: 8. Germline V gives CDR1 SGHVS, CDR2 FQNEAQ. The CDR3 length is 15 residues. The sequencing used CD4+ T cells from peripheral blood mononuclear cells, collected in the third trimester of pregnancy. The chain joins TRBV7-8 to TRBJ1-1; TRBD1 matches 9 bases. The clonotype comes from a female donor in good health, enrolled as a control in a pregnancy study. The DNA of the CDR3 is TGTGCCAGCAGCACCGACAGGGGGGGCCTCACTGAAGCTTTCTTT. Amino acids: CASSTDRGGLTEAFF. Full variable domain (remainder filled in from reference TRBV7-8 and TRBJ1-1): GAGVSQSPRYKVAKRGQDVALRCDPISGHVSLFWYQQALGQGPEFLTYFQNEAQLDKSGLPSDRFFAERPEGSVSTLKIQRTQQEDSAVYLCASSTDRGGLTEAFFGQGTRLTVV.